These 27 T cell receptor beta chains originate from one sample sequenced in a study of T cells after yellow fever vaccination (dated by TCRdb to the late 2010s). This specimen's treatment or condition label, per the study, means: live attenuated yellow fever vaccine strain. Library preparation used 5' RACE. Data came from an Illumina NovaSeq 6000. The raw public data were reprocessed by TCRdb itself: fastp quality trimming at Q25, MiXCR clonotype calling, in-frame beta chains only. For every CDR3 protein sequence, its rows merge into one entry that carries the most common genes and DNA. This sample has about 340,000 distinct CDR3 sequences in its table, and approximately 12% of those were observed once. The ten most abundant clones make up roughly 3% of the sample. This material consisted of CD4+ T cells sorted from PBMCs, taken 15 days after the yellow fever booster vaccination. These receptor sequences come from a young man who received the YFV17D yellow fever vaccine.

A few counts support this clonotype. The chain recombines TRBV20-1 with TRBJ1-1, with D possibly matching TRBD1 (5 bases). Trimming pared 1 base from V and 4 bases from J, leaving 10 bases between. This CDR3 region has 13 residues. The germline V gene encodes CDR1 DFQATT and CDR2 SNEGSKA (reference sequence). CDR3 bases: TGCAGTGCTAGAGGGCGGGGACTCACTGAAGCTTTCTTT. Its translation: CSARGRGLTEAFF.

This clonotype was found a few times. J is TRBJ1-1 and V is TRBV6-5; the match to TRBD1 covers 7 bases. The germline gives CDR1 MNHEY, CDR2 SVGAGI. V trimming: 6 bases; J trimming: 6 bases; junction bases outside the gene matches: 10. The CDR3 contains 14 residues. The CDR3 DNA sequence: TGTGCCAGCAGCCGAAACCGGGACAGTCCTGAAGCTTTCTTT. Encoded protein: CASSRNRDSPEAFF.

V usage is TRBV4-1 and J usage is TRBJ2-5, with 13 bases matching TRBD2. Trimming took 0 bases from V and 4 from J; bases not matched to a gene: 2. Germline CDR1 reads MGHRA; CDR2 reads YSYEKL. This CDR3 comprises 16 residues. CDR3 coding DNA: TGCGCCAGCAGCCAAGATTGGACTAGCGGGGGAGAGACCCAGTACTTC. Protein: CASSQDWTSGGETQYF.

The chain joins TRBV7-2 to TRBJ2-5; D gene uncertain. The CDR3 extends over 13 amino acids. The V gene's germline CDR1 is SGHTA and CDR2 FQGNSA. The V end lost 5 bases, the J end lost 3 bases, and 10 bases lay between the germline ends. The CDR3 loop reads CASSTRGEETQYF. As DNA, the CDR3 is TGTGCCAGCAGCACCCGAGGTGAAGAGACCCAGTACTTC. The variable domain in full, with the rest retrieved from reference TRBV7-2 and TRBJ2-5, is GAGVSQSPSNKVTEKGKDVELRCDPISGHTALYWYRQSLGQGLEFLIYFQGNSAPDKSGLPSDRFSAERTGGSVSTLTIQRTQQEDSAVYLCASSTRGEETQYFGPGTRLLVL.

The chain uses TRBV29-1 and TRBJ2-7; 10 nucleotides line up with TRBD1. Germline V gene data show CDR1 as SQVTM and CDR2 as ANQGSEA. The CDR3 runs 14 residues. V was clipped by 6 bases and J by 5 bases; unmatched bases: 10. The CDR3 nucleotides are TGCAGCGTGGTTCCTGGGACAGGGGTAGACGAGCAGTACTTC. Translation: CSVVPGTGVDEQYF.

This chain joins TRBV2 and TRBJ1-1; 7 bases agree with TRBD1. Germline assignment: CDR1 SNHLY and CDR2 FYNNEI. CDR3 length: 12 residues. The J segment lost 7 bases and the V segment lost 6 bases, leaving 5 bases of the junction unmatched. The CDR3 DNA is TGTGCCAGCAGAGATGGACAGGTTGAAGCTTTCTTT. It encodes CASRDGQVEAFF.

This clonotype was observed many times. The chain recombines TRBV12-3 or TRBV12-4 with TRBJ2-5; 11 bases fit TRBD2. The CDR3 spans 14 residues. V shed 5 bases and J 3 bases; nucleotides not matched to a gene: 2. CDR3 amino acids: CASSEGLAEETQYF. In DNA form, the CDR3 reads TGTGCCAGCAGTGAGGGACTAGCGGAAGAGACCCAGTACTTC.

This clonotype has a handful of counts. The chain uses TRBV20-1 and TRBJ2-1; TRBD2 matches 10 bases. Germline-derived CDR1 and CDR2 are DFQATT and SNEGSKA (reference sequence). This CDR3 has 14 amino acids. After removal of 6 bases from V and 2 bases from J, the junction contained 4 bases not matched to a gene. Written as DNA, the CDR3 is TGCAGTGCGAGCAGCGGGGGGGCCTACAATGAGCAGTTCTTC. It translates to CSASSGGAYNEQFF.

This clonotype was seen more than once but under ten times. The chain links TRBV29-1 to TRBJ1-5; the D gene is possibly TRBD1 (5 bases). Germline CDR1 and CDR2: SQVTM and ANQGSEA. Trimming removed 2 bases from V and 3 bases from J, with 8 bases in between. The CDR3 spans 13 residues. This CDR3 reads CSVEQGDNQPQHF. The CDR3 nucleotides are TGCAGCGTTGAACAGGGAGACAATCAGCCCCAGCATTTT.

This clonotype has a handful of counts. The rearrangement links TRBV7-9 to TRBJ2-7; 7 nucleotides align to TRBD2. CDR3 length: 14 amino acids. V trimming: 8 bases; J trimming: 7 bases; junction bases outside the gene matches: 14. CDR1 and CDR2 (germline): SEHNR, FQNEAQ (reference sequence). CDR3 DNA: TGTGCCAGCGCCACCGGGACGGGGGGTCTTGAGCAGTACTTC. Residues: CASATGTGGLEQYF.

J is TRBJ2-5 and V is TRBV9, with D hard to call. The CDR3 sequence is 13 residues long. The germline V and J ends were trimmed by 2 bases and 11 bases, with 16 bases remaining between them. The germline V gene has CDR1 SGDLS and CDR2 YYNGEE. The CDR3: CASSVSPSATQYF. Here the CDR3 DNA reads TGTGCCAGCAGCGTGAGCCCCTCAGCCACTCAGTACTTC.

This clonotype has more than one count but fewer than ten. CDR3 residues: CASSVTPPPQYF. DNA for the CDR3: TGTGCCAGCAGCGTGACGCCGCCGCCCCAGTACTTC. The J gene is TRBJ2-5, the V gene TRBV7-2; D gene unclear. The CDR3 contains 12 residues. The V end was cut by 5 bases, the J end by 9 bases, with 13 bases between. Germline CDR1 reads SGHTA; CDR2 reads FQGNSA.

V usage is TRBV7-2 and J usage is TRBJ2-5; TRBD2 agrees at 10 bases. CDR1 and CDR2 (germline): SGHTA, FQGNSA. The junction had 9 bases not matched to a gene; V was cut back by 4 bases and J by 4 bases. The CDR3 covers 16 residues. CDR3 sequence (DNA): TGTGCCAGCAGCTCCCTTGGGGCTAGCGGGGGAGAGACCCAGTACTTC. Translated, it gives CASSSLGASGGETQYF.

Turning to this clonotype: As the CDR3 is not closed by the conserved phenylalanine or tryptophan, this likely results from a read error. The gene calls are TRBV2 and TRBJ1-5, with D unclear. Trimming shortened V by 4 bases and J by 2 bases, and 12 bases separated the two germline ends. Germline V gene data show CDR1 as SNHLY and CDR2 as FYNNEI. This CDR3 contains 15 residues. The CDR3 DNA is TGTGCCAGCAGTGGGGTCATGCGGGGCAATCAGCCCCAGCATCTT. Translated, it gives CASSGVMRGNQPQHL.

This chain joins TRBV2 and TRBJ1-3, with D maybe TRBD1 (5 bases). The V gene's germline CDR1 is SNHLY and CDR2 FYNNEI. V dropped 6 bases and J dropped 7 bases, with 16 bases sitting between them. This CDR3 has 14 residues. In DNA form, the CDR3 reads TGTGCCAGCAGGAATCTGTTCAGGGCGAACACCATATATTTT. As protein: CASRNLFRANTIYF.

This clonotype was detected only a few times. The chain combines TRBV20-1 with TRBJ1-1; a weak D match, TRBD1 (5 bases). This CDR3 comprises 13 residues. The germline CDR1 and CDR2 sequences are DFQATT and SNEGSKA (reference sequence). Trimming removed 3 bases from V and 0 bases from J, with 8 bases in between. In nucleotides, the CDR3 is TGCAGTGCTAGGACAGACATGAACACTGAAGCTTTCTTT. Protein product: CSARTDMNTEAFF.

This clonotype appeared a few times. The chain recombines TRBV5-1 with TRBJ1-4, with a possible D match to TRBD1 (5 bases). CDR3 length: 14 residues. Looked up from germline, CDR1 is SGHRS and CDR2 is YFSETQ. V was trimmed by 4 bases and J by 6 bases, leaving 13 bases between them. CDR3 loop: CASSMSGTDEKLFF. CDR3 DNA sequence: TGCGCCAGCAGCATGTCCGGGACGGATGAAAAACTGTTTTTT.

This clonotype was seen a handful of times. V is TRBV14 and J is TRBJ1-2; 10 bases line up with TRBD1. From germline, CDR1 is SGHDN and CDR2 FVKESK. The length of the CDR3 is 14 residues. J was trimmed by 2 bases and V by 4 bases; bases with no gene match: 1. The CDR3 DNA is TGTGCCAGCAGCCGGACAGGGGGAAACTATGGCTACACCTTC. Translated, it gives CASSRTGGNYGYTF.

This clonotype was seen more than once but under ten times. The rearrangement joins TRBV19 to TRBJ2-5; the D is unclear. From germline, CDR1 is LNHDA and CDR2 SQIVND (reference sequence). The CDR3 sequence is 15 residues long. The ends were cut back, 6 bases at V and 5 bases at J, with 19 bases in the middle. The CDR3 nucleotides are TGTGCCAGTAGCAAACCCGTTGACGGAAGGGAGACCCAGTACTTC. Translated, it gives CASSKPVDGRETQYF.

The V and J genes are TRBV20-1 and TRBJ2-2; perhaps TRBD1 as D (6 bases). Germline V gene lookup returns CDR1 DFQATT and CDR2 SNEGSKA (reference sequence). The V gene lost 6 bases and the J gene lost 4 bases, with 15 bases spanning the gap. This CDR3 comprises 14 residues. CDR3 in amino acids: CSAPSRGSTGELFF. The CDR3 DNA is TGCAGTGCCCCTTCCAGGGGTTCCACCGGGGAGCTGTTTTTT.

The rearrangement uses TRBV10-3 and TRBJ2-2; the match to TRBD2 covers 7 bases. Germline V gene data show CDR1 as ENHRY and CDR2 as SYGVKD. The CDR3 sequence is 16 residues long. V was clipped by 4 bases and J by 2 bases; unmatched bases: 7. CDR3 sequence (DNA): TGTGCCATCAGTGTCACGGGGGGACTTAACACCGGGGAGCTGTTTTTT. Protein sequence: CAISVTGGLNTGELFF.

This clonotype was observed a few times. The chain couples TRBV12-3 or TRBV12-4 to TRBJ2-7, with D possibly called TRBD1 or TRBD2 (6 bases each). The CDR3 consists of 15 residues. Deletions cut 4 bases from V and 3 bases from J, with 16 bases between. This CDR3 reads CASSYGGLAIYEQYF. DNA for the CDR3: TGTGCCAGCAGTTATGGGGGGCTTGCGATCTACGAGCAGTACTTC.

The chain combines TRBV18 with TRBJ1-3, with TRBD1 matching 9 bases. Germline-derived CDR1 and CDR2 are KGHSH and LQKENI. The CDR3 has 16 amino acids. Trimming cost V 3 bases and J 3 bases; bases outside gene matches: 6. The CDR3 spells CASSPTGTGLGNTIYF. The CDR3 nucleotides are TGTGCCAGCTCACCTACCGGGACAGGGCTTGGAAACACCATATATTTT.

This rearrangement joins TRBV5-6 to TRBJ2-5, with D hard to call. V gave up 2 bases and J gave up 5 bases, with 10 bases separating them. CDR1 and CDR2 from the germline V gene are SGHDT and YYEEEE. There are 13 residues in the CDR3. The CDR3: CASSFPPLETQYF. CDR3 DNA: TGTGCCAGCAGCTTCCCCCCATTGGAGACCCAGTACTTC.

V gene TRBV3-1 combines with J gene TRBJ2-5; D possibly corresponds to TRBD1 (6 bases). Trimming stripped 1 base from V and 1 base from J, with 13 bases between. From germline, CDR1 is LGHDT and CDR2 YNNKEL (reference sequence). The CDR3 extends over 16 amino acids. The CDR3 DNA sequence: TGTGCCAGCAGCCAAGTCCCCGGGACATCCCAAGAGACCCAGTACTTC. It encodes CASSQVPGTSQETQYF.

The sample holds many counts of this clonotype. The chain uses TRBV12-3 or TRBV12-4 and TRBJ2-7; D perhaps matches TRBD1 (6 bases). Trimming pared 3 bases from V and 6 bases from J, leaving 12 bases between. This CDR3 is built from 13 residues. DNA of the CDR3: TGTGCCAGCAGTTTTAACAGGGAAAGCGAGCAGTACTTC. Its translation is CASSFNRESEQYF.

The chain carries TRBV5-1 and TRBJ2-5, with D perhaps matching TRBD2 (7 bases). The CDR3 loop spans 16 amino acids. The V and J ends lost 7 bases and 1 base respectively, with 20 bases between them. Germline V CDR1 and CDR2: SGHRS, YFSETQ. As DNA, the CDR3 is TGCGCCAGCTCGCGTGGAAGGGGGGGGGTCCAAGAGACCCAGTACTTC. The encoded protein is CASSRGRGGVQETQYF.